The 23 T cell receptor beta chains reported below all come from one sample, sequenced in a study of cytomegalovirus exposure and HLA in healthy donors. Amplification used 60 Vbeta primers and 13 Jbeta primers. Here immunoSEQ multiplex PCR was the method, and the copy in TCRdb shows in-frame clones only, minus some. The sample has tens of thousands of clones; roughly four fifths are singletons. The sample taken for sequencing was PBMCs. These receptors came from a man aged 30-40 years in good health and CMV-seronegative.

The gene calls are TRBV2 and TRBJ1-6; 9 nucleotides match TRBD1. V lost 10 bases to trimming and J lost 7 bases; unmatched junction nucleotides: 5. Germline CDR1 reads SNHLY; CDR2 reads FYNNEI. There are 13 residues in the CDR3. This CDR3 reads CATRDRANSPLHF. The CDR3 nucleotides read TGTGCCACCCGGGACAGGGCGAATTCACCCCTCCACTTT.

This CDR3 is CASRLGLAGADTQYF. The CDR3 nucleotides are TGTGCCAGCAGGTTGGGACTAGCGGGGGCAGATACGCAGTATTTT. The genes are TRBV2 and TRBJ2-3, with TRBD2 matching 14 bases. This CDR3 region has 15 residues. V gave up 6 bases and J gave up 4 bases; unmatched junction bases: 3. The germline V gene has CDR1 SNHLY and CDR2 FYNNEI.

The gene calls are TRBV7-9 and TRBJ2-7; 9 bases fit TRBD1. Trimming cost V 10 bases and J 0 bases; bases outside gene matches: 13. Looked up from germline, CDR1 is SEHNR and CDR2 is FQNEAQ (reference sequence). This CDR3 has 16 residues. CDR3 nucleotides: TGTGCCACCGAAACCCCGGGACAGGGTGTCTCCTACGAGCAGTACTTC. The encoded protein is CATETPGQGVSYEQYF.

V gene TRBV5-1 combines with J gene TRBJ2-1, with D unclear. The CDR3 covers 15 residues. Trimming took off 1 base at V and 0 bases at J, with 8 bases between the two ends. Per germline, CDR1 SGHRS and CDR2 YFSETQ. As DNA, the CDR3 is TGCGCCAGCAGCTTGTCCGGTCCCTCCTACAATGAGCAGTTCTTC. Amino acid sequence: CASSLSGPSYNEQFF.

The CDR3 nucleotides are TGTGCCAGCAGTGCCGGAGCCGGGGAGCTGTTTTTT. As protein: CASSAGAGELFF. The chain employs TRBV6-5 and TRBJ2-2; D gene uncertain. CDR3 length: 12 amino acids. V dropped 5 bases and J dropped 6 bases, with 7 bases sitting between them. Germline CDR1 MNHEY, CDR2 SVGAGI.

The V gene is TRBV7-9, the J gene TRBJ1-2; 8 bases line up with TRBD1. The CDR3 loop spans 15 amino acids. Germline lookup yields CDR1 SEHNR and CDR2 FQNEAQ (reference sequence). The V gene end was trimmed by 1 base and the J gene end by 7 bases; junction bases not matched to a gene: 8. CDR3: CASSLGTTGEGGYTF. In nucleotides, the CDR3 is TGTGCCAGCAGCTTAGGGACGACAGGGGAGGGTGGCTACACCTTC.

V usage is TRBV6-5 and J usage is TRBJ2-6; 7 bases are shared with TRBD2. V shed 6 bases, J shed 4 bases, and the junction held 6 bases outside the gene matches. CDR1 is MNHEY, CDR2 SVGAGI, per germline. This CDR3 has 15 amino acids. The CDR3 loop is CASSGEGLGANVLTF. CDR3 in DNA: TGTGCCAGCAGCGGGGAGGGTCTCGGGGCCAACGTCCTGACTTTC.

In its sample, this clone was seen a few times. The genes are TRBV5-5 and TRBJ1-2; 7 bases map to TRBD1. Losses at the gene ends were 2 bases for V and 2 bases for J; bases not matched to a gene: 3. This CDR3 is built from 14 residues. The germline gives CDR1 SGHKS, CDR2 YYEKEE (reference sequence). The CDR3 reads CASSFDRANYGYTF. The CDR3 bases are TGTGCCAGCAGCTTCGACAGGGCAAACTATGGCTACACCTTC.

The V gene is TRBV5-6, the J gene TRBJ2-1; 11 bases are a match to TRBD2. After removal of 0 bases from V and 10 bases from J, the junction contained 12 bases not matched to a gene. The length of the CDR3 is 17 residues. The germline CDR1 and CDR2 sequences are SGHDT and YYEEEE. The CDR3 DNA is TGTGCCAGCAGCTTGGTTTTTAGCGGGGGGGCCGTACTCGAGCAGTTCTTC. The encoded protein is CASSLVFSGGAVLEQFF.

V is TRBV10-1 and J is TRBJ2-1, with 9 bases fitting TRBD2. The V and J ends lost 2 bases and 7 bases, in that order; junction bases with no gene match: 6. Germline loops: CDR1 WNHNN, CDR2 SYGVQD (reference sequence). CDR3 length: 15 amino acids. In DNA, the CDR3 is TGCGCCAGCAGTGAGATCCCGGGACTAGCAAATGAGCAGTTCTTC. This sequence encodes CASSEIPGLANEQFF.

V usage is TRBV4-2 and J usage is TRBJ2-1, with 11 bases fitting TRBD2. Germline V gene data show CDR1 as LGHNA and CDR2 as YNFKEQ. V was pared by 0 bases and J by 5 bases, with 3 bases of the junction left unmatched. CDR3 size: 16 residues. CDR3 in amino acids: CASSQEGTSGHNEQFF. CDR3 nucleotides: TGTGCCAGCAGCCAAGAGGGGACTAGCGGCCACAATGAGCAGTTCTTC.

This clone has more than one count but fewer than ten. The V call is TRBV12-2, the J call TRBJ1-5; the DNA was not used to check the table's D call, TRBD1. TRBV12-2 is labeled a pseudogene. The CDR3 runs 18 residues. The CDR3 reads CASRTTLRDRGSNQPQHF. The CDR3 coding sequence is TGTGCAAGTCGCACGACCCTCCGGGACAGGGGAAGCAATCAGCCCCAGCATTTT.

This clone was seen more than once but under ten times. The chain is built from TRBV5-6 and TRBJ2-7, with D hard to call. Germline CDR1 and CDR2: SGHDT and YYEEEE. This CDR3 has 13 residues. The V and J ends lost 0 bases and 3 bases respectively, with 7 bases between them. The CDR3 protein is CASSLAGSYEQYF. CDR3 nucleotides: TGTGCCAGCAGCTTGGCTGGCAGCTACGAGCAGTACTTC.

The CDR3 coding sequence is TGTGCCACCAGCTTGCCTAGCGGGGGGCTCTACAATGAGCAGTTCTTC. It is translated as CATSLPSGGLYNEQFF. The chain is built from TRBV15 and TRBJ2-1; 11 bases fit TRBD2. After removal of 5 bases from V and 3 bases from J, the junction contained 6 bases not matched to a gene. Germline V gene data show CDR1 as LNHNV and CDR2 as YYDKDF (reference sequence). CDR3 length: 16 amino acids. Complete variable domain (other parts from reference TRBV15 and TRBJ2-1): DAMVIQNPRYQVTQFGKPVTLSCSQTLNHNVMYWYQQKSSQAPKLLFHYYDKDFNNEADTPDNFQSRRPNTSFCFLDIRSPGLGDTAMYLCATSLPSGGLYNEQFFGPGTRLTVL.

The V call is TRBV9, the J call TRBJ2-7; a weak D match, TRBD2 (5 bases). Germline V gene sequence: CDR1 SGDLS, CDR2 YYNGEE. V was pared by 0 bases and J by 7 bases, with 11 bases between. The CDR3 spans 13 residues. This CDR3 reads CASSVAPTGEQYF. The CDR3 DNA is TGTGCCAGCAGCGTAGCTCCAACGGGGGAGCAGTACTTC. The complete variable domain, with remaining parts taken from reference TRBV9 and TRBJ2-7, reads DSGVTQTPKHLITATGQRVTLRCSPRSGDLSVYWYQQSLDQGLQFLIQYYNGEERAKGNILERFSAQQFPDLHSELNLSSLELGDSALYFCASSVAPTGEQYFGPGTRLTVT.

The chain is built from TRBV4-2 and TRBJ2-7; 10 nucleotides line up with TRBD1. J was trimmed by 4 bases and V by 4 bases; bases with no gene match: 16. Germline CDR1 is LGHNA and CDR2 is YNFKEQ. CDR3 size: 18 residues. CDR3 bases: TGTGCCAGCAGCCCCCGAGGACAGGGGGAATTAGACGTTTACGAGCAGTACTTC. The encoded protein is CASSPRGQGELDVYEQYF.

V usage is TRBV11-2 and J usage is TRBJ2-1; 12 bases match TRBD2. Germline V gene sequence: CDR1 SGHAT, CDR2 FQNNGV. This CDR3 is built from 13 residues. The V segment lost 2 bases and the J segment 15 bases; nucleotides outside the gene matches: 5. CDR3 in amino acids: CASSLRLAGASFF. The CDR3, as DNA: TGTGCCAGCAGCTTAAGACTAGCGGGAGCGTCGTTCTTC. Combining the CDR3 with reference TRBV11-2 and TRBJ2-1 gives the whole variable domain EAGVAQSPRYKIIEKRQSVAFWCNPISGHATLYWYQQILGQGPKLLIQFQNNGVVDDSQLPKDRFSAERLKGVDSTLKIQPAKLEDSAVYLCASSLRLAGASFFGPGTRLTVL.

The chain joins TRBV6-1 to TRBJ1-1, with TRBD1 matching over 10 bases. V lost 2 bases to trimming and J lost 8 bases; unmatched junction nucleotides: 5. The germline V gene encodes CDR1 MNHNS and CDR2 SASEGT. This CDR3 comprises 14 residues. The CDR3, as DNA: TGTGCCAGCAGTGAACGGACAGGGGGGGTGGAAGCTTTCTTT. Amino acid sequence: CASSERTGGVEAFF.

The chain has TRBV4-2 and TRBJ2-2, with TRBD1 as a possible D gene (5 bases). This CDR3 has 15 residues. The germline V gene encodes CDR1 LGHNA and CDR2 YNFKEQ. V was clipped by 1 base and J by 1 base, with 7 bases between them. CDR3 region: CASSQVGQNTGELFF. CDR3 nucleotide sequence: TGTGCCAGCAGCCAAGTCGGACAGAACACCGGGGAGCTGTTTTTT.

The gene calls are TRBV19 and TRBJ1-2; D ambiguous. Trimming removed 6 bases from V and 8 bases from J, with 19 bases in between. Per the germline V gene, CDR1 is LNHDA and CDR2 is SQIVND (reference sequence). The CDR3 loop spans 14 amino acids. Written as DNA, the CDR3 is TGTGCCAGTAGCCGCACACAAATATTTATAGGCTACACCTTC. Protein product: CASSRTQIFIGYTF. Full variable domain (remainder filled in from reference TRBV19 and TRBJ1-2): DGGITQSPKYLFRKEGQNVTLSCEQNLNHDAMYWYRQDPGQGLRLIYYSQIVNDFQKGDIAEGYSVSREKKESFPLTVTSAQKNPTAFYLCASSRTQIFIGYTFGSGTRLTVV.

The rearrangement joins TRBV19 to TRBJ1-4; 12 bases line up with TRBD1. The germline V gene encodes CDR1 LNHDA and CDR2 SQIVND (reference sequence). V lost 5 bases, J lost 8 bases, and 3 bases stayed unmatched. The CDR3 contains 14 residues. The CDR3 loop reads CASSWGTGGEKLFF. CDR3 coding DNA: TGTGCCAGTAGTTGGGGGACAGGGGGCGAAAAACTGTTTTTT.

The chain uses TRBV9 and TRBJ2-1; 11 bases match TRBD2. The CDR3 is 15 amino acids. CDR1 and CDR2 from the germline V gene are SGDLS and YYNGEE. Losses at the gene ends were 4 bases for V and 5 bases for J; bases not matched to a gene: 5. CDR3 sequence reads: CASSPSGRFHNEQFF. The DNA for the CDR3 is TGTGCCAGCAGCCCTAGCGGGAGGTTCCACAATGAGCAGTTCTTC. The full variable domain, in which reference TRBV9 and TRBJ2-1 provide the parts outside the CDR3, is DSGVTQTPKHLITATGQRVTLRCSPRSGDLSVYWYQQSLDQGLQFLIQYYNGEERAKGNILERFSAQQFPDLHSELNLSSLELGDSALYFCASSPSGRFHNEQFFGPGTRLTVL.

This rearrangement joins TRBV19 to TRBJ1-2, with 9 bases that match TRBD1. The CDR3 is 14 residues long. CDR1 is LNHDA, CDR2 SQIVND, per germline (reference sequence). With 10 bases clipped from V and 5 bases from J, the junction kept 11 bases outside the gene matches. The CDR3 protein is CATSPRDRVYGYTF. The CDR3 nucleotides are TGTGCCACCAGCCCCCGGGACAGGGTATATGGCTACACCTTC.